This T cell receptor delta chain was captured in a study of gamma-delta chains in newborns, infants, children. Study as a whole: Innate gammadelta T cells reportedly expand polyclonally right after birth, driven by microbial exposure, per the title.

Only a few counts were recorded for this clone. A much larger clone differs by one base, so this may be a read error. Additional DNA sequences in this sample encode the identical CDR3. With CATT, TCRdb re-called clones from the reads. This table holds roughly 6,100 delta-chain clones, around 2.5% found once. The germline CDR1 and CDR2 sequences are GEAIGNYY and EKD. The CDR3 runs 18 residues. The sequence derives from a child who was a newborn, infant or young child, either healthy, febrile or measles-vaccinated (not recorded which). The chain employs TRDV2 and TRDJ3; 7 positions match TRDD3. Sequencing input: blood. The CDR3 region has the DNA TGTGCCTGTGACGTACTGGGGTCAAGCTCCTGGGACACCAGACAGATGTTTTTC. Amino acids: CACDVLGSSSWDTRQMFF.